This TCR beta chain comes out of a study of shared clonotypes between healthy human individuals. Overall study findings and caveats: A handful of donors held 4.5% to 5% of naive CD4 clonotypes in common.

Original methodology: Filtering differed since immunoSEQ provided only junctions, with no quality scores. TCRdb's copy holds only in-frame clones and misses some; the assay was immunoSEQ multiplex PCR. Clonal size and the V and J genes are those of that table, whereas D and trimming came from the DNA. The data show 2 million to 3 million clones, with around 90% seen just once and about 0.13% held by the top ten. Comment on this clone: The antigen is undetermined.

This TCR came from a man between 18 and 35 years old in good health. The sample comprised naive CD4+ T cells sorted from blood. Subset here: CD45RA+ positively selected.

The CDR3 spells CASSPAVPSSGANVLTF. Here the CDR3 DNA reads TGTGCCAGCTCACCAGCGGTCCCAAGCTCTGGGGCCAACGTCCTGACTTTC. The V call is TRBV18, the J call TRBJ2-6; D gene uncertain. Germline V CDR1 and CDR2: KGHSH, LQKENI. The V end lost 2 bases, the J end lost 0 bases, and 11 bases lay between the germline ends. The length of the CDR3 is 17 residues.